This T cell receptor (beta chain) originates from a study of T cells expressing NK-cell markers. Background on the study: Sequencing of TCR beta repertoires drew on sorted CD3+CD56+NKG2C+, CD3+CD56+NKG2C- and CD3+CD56-NKG2C+ T cells. Sequencing covered eight donors, seven HCMV-seropositive and one seronegative.

The CDR3 extends over 17 amino acids. Germline V gene sequence: CDR1 KGHDR, CDR2 SFDVKD. cDNA encoding TCR beta was synthesized via 5'RACE template switching incorporating UMIs. After re-calling the 5' RACE reads, TCRdb lists one entry per CDR3 protein, DNA absent. Seen in this sample are 550,000 to 600,000 distinct CDR3 sequences; the ten most common clones hold around 4%. Concerning this clonotype: Its antigen is not known.

Study-wide results and caveats: For a few donors, these clonotypes were likewise the leading ones in the CD3+CD56-NKG2C+ fraction.

This chain uses TRBV24-1 with TRBJ2-1; the TCRdb call, TRBD2, lacks DNA for checking. Sequenced input: blood T cells: a sorted CD56 or NKG2C T cell subset, CD4+ or CD8+ T cells, or bulk PBMC T cells (not recorded which). The TCR was taken from a man aged 18-30 years in good health. CDR3 residues: CATSGTSGRGYGNEQFF.